The entry below describes one T cell receptor (beta chain). The sample originates from a study of blood T cell repertoires in COVID-19. Looking at the study overall: The study drew acute and convalescent COVID-19 samples from the United States, Italy and Spain.

CDR1 is LNHDA, CDR2 SQIVND, per germline (reference sequence). The length of the CDR3 is 14 residues. V shed 4 bases, J shed 5 bases, and the junction held 4 bases outside the gene matches. Source study methods: Estimated nucleated cell counts came from reference gene primer amplification. Here immunoSEQ multiplex PCR was the method, and the copy in TCRdb shows in-frame clones only, minus some. The V and J calls and the clone size are those of that table, but D and trimming were determined from the DNA. The data contain about 130,000 clones, about 88% of them singletons. During active infection, Seattle patients enrolled and were then monitored through disease.

Specimen: peripheral blood. The chain combines TRBV19 with TRBJ2-5, with TRBD2 matching over 10 bases. The TCR comes from a man aged 55 to 70 with COVID-19, enrolled during active disease. Written as DNA, the CDR3 is TGTGCCAGTAGTAAGCGGGAGGGCGTGGAGACCCAGTACTTC. Translation: CASSKREGVETQYF.